Each of the 16 T cell receptor beta chains below was sequenced from the same sample in a study of blood T cell repertoires in COVID-19. TCRdb's table, derived via immunoSEQ multiplex PCR, lists solely in-frame clones and lacks some. Of approximately 330,000 clones in the sample, roughly 85% were seen once. Sequencing was performed on PBMCs or T cells enriched from blood (not recorded which). These receptors all come from a woman between 40 and 55 years old with acute COVID-19.

The chain links TRBV18 to TRBJ1-2; the match to TRBD1 covers 8 bases. Germline V gene data show CDR1 as KGHSH and CDR2 as LQKENI. J was trimmed by 3 bases and V by 2 bases; bases with no gene match: 20. The CDR3 is 20 amino acids. In nucleotides, the CDR3 is TGTGCCAGCTCACCATCTCTCGGACAGGGCCTAATTCGCACCGACTATGGCTACACCTTC. Its translation: CASSPSLGQGLIRTDYGYTF.

The V call is TRBV9, the J call TRBJ1-1; the D is unclear. The V end lost 0 bases, the J end lost 3 bases, and 15 bases lay between the germline ends. This CDR3 contains 16 residues. CDR1 and CDR2 (germline): SGDLS, YYNGEE. In nucleotides, the CDR3 is TGTGCCAGCAGCGTAGACGGTATTACCGGTGACACTGAAGCTTTCTTT. Translation gives CASSVDGITGDTEAFF.

The rearrangement links TRBV20-1 to TRBJ2-5; perhaps TRBD2 as D (5 bases). CDR3 size: 13 residues. Germline V gives CDR1 DFQATT, CDR2 SNEGSKA (reference sequence). V lost 3 bases, J lost 2 bases, and 10 bases lay in between. CDR3 residues: CSASGSGQETQYF. The CDR3 DNA follows: TGCAGTGCTAGTGGGAGCGGACAAGAGACCCAGTACTTC.

The CDR3 sequence is CSVGQGKEQYF. The CDR3, as DNA: TGCAGTGTGGGACAGGGGAAGGAGCAGTACTTC. The V gene is TRBV20-1, the J gene TRBJ2-7; TRBD1 matches at 10 bases. The CDR3 contains 11 residues. Per the germline V gene, CDR1 is DFQATT and CDR2 is SNEGSKA (reference sequence). The V gene end was trimmed by 7 bases and the J gene end by 7 bases; junction bases not matched to a gene: 4.

V is TRBV28 and J is TRBJ2-1; 10 positions agree with TRBD2. V shed 4 bases, J shed 5 bases, and the junction held 14 bases outside the gene matches. The V gene's germline CDR1 is MDHEN and CDR2 SYDVKM. CDR3 size: 18 residues. The CDR3 nucleotides read TGTGCCAGCAGTTCACTACCCTCTAGCGGGAGTAGGAACAATGAGCAGTTCTTC. Protein sequence: CASSSLPSSGSRNNEQFF.

The rearrangement uses TRBV5-1 and TRBJ1-5; 7 positions agree with TRBD1. The CDR3 is 13 amino acids. Germline CDR1 SGHRS, CDR2 YFSETQ. The ends lost 0 bases at V and 8 bases at J; junction bases unmatched: 2. As DNA, the CDR3 is TGCGCCAGCAGCTTGGGTGGGACAGAGCCCCAGCATTTT. As protein: CASSLGGTEPQHF.

There are a few counts of this clone. The chain has TRBV28 and TRBJ1-1; TRBD1 might be the D (5 bases). The germline V gene has CDR1 MDHEN and CDR2 SYDVKM. V was clipped by 5 bases and J by 6 bases, with 16 bases between them. This CDR3 has 14 amino acids. As DNA, the CDR3 is TGTGCCAGCAGTCTGGACATCACTGCCGCTGAAGCTTTCTTT. Protein product: CASSLDITAAEAFF.

This clone was found a few times. V is TRBV3-1 (or the pseudogene TRBV3-2) and J is TRBJ1-1; D is perhaps TRBD1 (5 bases). The germline gives CDR1 LGHDT, CDR2 YNNKEL (reference sequence). The CDR3 totals 13 residues. V lost 4 bases to trimming and J lost 1 base, with 7 bases between them. The CDR3 DNA sequence: TGTGCCAGCAGCCCGGACACGAACACTGAAGCTTTCTTT. Translation gives CASSPDTNTEAFF.

This chain connects TRBV2 to TRBJ1-1; 10 bases are shared with TRBD1. Germline lookup yields CDR1 SNHLY and CDR2 FYNNEI. This CDR3 spans 15 amino acids. Trimming removed 6 bases from V and 1 base from J; junction bases left unmatched: 5. This CDR3 reads CASRARQGANTEAFF. DNA for the CDR3: TGTGCCAGCAGGGCTAGACAGGGGGCGAACACTGAAGCTTTCTTT.

The rearrangement joins TRBV6-5 to TRBJ1-4; a possible D gene is TRBD1 (6 bases). Germline V gene lookup returns CDR1 MNHEY and CDR2 SVGAGI. The CDR3 extends over 14 amino acids. Trimming shortened V by 7 bases and J by 2 bases, and 11 bases separated the two germline ends. The CDR3 spells CASNWGLTNEKLFF. The CDR3 region has the DNA TGTGCCAGCAATTGGGGGCTTACTAATGAAAAACTGTTTTTT.

The chain uses TRBV27 and TRBJ2-7, with 10 nucleotides matching TRBD1. Germline-derived CDR1 and CDR2 are MNHEY and SMNVEV (reference sequence). CDR3 length: 13 residues. Losses at the gene ends were 5 bases for V and 7 bases for J; bases not matched to a gene: 5. CDR3 residues: CASSPGTGVEQYF. The DNA of the CDR3 is TGTGCCAGCAGTCCAGGGACAGGGGTTGAGCAGTACTTC.

This chain uses TRBV27 with TRBJ2-2, with 8 nucleotides matching TRBD2. Germline CDR1 and CDR2: MNHEY and SMNVEV (reference sequence). CDR3 length equals 14 residues. After removal of 2 bases from V and 5 bases from J, the junction contained 1 base not matched to a gene. CDR3 sequence (DNA): TGTGCCAGCAGTTTACAGCGGGAGACCGGGGAGCTGTTTTTT. Amino acid sequence: CASSLQRETGELFF.

V is TRBV18 and J is TRBJ1-4; D unclear. V was clipped by 4 bases and J by 10 bases, with 10 bases between them. Per germline, CDR1 KGHSH and CDR2 LQKENI. This CDR3 is built from 12 residues. CDR3 bases: TGTGCCAGCTCACAGATTCGCGGAAAACTGTTTTTT. Translation gives CASSQIRGKLFF.

The rearrangement links TRBV4-1 to TRBJ2-2; D is perhaps TRBD1 (5 bases). The CDR3 runs 16 residues. Germline lookup yields CDR1 MGHRA and CDR2 YSYEKL. Trimming cost V 0 bases and J 1 base, with 9 bases left between them. The CDR3 DNA reads TGCGCCAGCAGCCAAGATCATAGGGGGAACACCGGGGAGCTGTTTTTT. Amino acids: CASSQDHRGNTGELFF.

V gene TRBV24-1 combines with J gene TRBJ1-4; tentative D call: TRBD1 (6 bases). Trimming took 5 bases from V and 1 from J, leaving 7 bases between them. CDR1 is KGHDR, CDR2 SFDVKD, per germline. The CDR3 extends over 14 amino acids. The CDR3 is CATSVGGTNEKLFF. CDR3 DNA sequence: TGTGCCACCAGTGTAGGGGGAACTAATGAAAAACTGTTTTTT.

This clone was seen only a few times. The chain uses TRBV9 and TRBJ2-3, with D possibly TRBD2 on 5 matching bases. The CDR3 consists of 15 residues. Germline V gene lookup returns CDR1 SGDLS and CDR2 YYNGEE. V gave up 6 bases and J gave up 2 bases, with 16 bases separating them. For the CDR3, the DNA is TGTGCCAGCACCCGAGCGGCCTATTTCACAGATACGCAGTATTTT. Amino acid sequence: CASTRAAYFTDTQYF. Full variable domain (rest looked up from reference TRBV9 and TRBJ2-3): DSGVTQTPKHLITATGQRVTLRCSPRSGDLSVYWYQQSLDQGLQFLIQYYNGEERAKGNILERFSAQQFPDLHSELNLSSLELGDSALYFCASTRAAYFTDTQYFGPGTRLTVL.